The T cell receptor beta chain described here comes from a study of neurological immune-mediated disorders. Study background: A relapsing-remitting course was seen in about 90% of the roughly 34 multiple sclerosis patients and a secondary progressive course in 3. Whole-study results and caveats: When the repertoires were grouped phylogenetically, those of 18 of the 34 multiple sclerosis patients came together in a single cluster of related CDR3 sequences, which points to a possible repertoire-level signature.

In germline, CDR1 is SGHDT, CDR2 YYEEEE. The length of the CDR3 is 14 residues. The J segment lost 2 bases and the V segment lost 2 bases, leaving 1 base of the junction unmatched. One entry per CDR3 protein, called by TCRdb with MiXCR from the 5' RACE reads. The table has tens of thousands of distinct CDR3 sequences, over 2% seen once. This clonotype occurred many times. No antigen is known for it. Unsorted libraries were generated from 2 million PBMCs held at -80 degrees C. The chain combines TRBV5-6 with TRBJ2-1; 7 positions match TRBD1. The receptor was isolated from a man aged 50 to 59 with multiple sclerosis. The sequenced sample was PBMCs. Here the CDR3 DNA reads TGTGCCAGCAGCTTCGGGACAGCCTACAATGAGCAGTTCTTC. It codes for CASSFGTAYNEQFF.